This T cell receptor beta chain was retrieved from a study of glioma-infiltrating T cells after dendritic cell vaccination. CDR3 length equals 12 residues. The germline V gene has CDR1 ENHRY and CDR2 SYGVKD. V shed 0 bases and J shed 15 bases, with 12 bases lying between them. A remark on this clone: Its antigen is unknown.

Specified time point: after dendritic cell vaccination, including at tumor progression/relapse. Isocitrate dehydrogenase mutation was absent in all glioblastoma patients. PBMC were collected before vaccination, two weeks after the third vaccination, and at progression. General observations from the study: Patients with more pretreatment TILs had longer time to progression and survival.

TCRdb's copy holds only in-frame clones and misses some; the assay was immunoSEQ multiplex PCR. This table has 98,000 or so clones, around 80% appearing once. This material consisted of blood, taken after dendritic cell vaccination. The chain links TRBV10-3 to TRBJ2-1; D call uncertain. The origin of this receptor is a human donor with glioblastoma. Here the CDR3 reads CAISESWRNWFF. CDR3 DNA: TGTGCCATCAGTGAGTCCTGGCGGAACTGGTTCTTC.